These T cell receptor beta chains were read from a single sample in a study of identical twins. TCRdb redid the calling of the 5' RACE reads with MiXCR, one entry per CDR3 protein. The sample has some 1,600,000 distinct CDR3 sequences; 32% are singletons. The specimen was cord blood. These receptors were collected from a newborn girl in good health. Both conserved end residues are part of each CDR3. The order of the fields is CDR3 length, J gene, V gene, D gene, clone size, CDR3 protein, CDR3 DNA. D genes are given only for firm matches. Clone size appears in some rows only: once, few, many, or a class for an expanded clone.

14,TRBJ2-5,TRBV12-3/TRBV12-4,TRBD1,NA,CASRPRQGKETQYF,TGTGCCAGCAGGCCCCGACAGGGGAAAGAGACCCAGTACTTC
12,TRBJ1-2,TRBV20-1,NA,NA,CSSSEGPYGYTF,TGCAGTTCCTCTGAGGGGCCCTATGGCTACACCTTC
15,TRBJ2-3,TRBV10-2,NA,few,CASSERVAFTDTQYF,TGCGCCAGCAGTGAGAGGGTAGCCTTCACAGATACGCAGTATTTT
17,TRBJ2-1,TRBV12-3/TRBV12-4,TRBD2,NA,CASSFSPLAGGWNEQFF,TGTGCCAGCAGTTTCTCCCCATTAGCGGGAGGGTGGAATGAGCAGTTCTTC
13,TRBJ1-1,TRBV20-1,NA,NA,CSARATEVTGAFF,TGCAGTGCTAGAGCGACCGAGGTGACGGGAGCTTTCTTT
13,TRBJ2-7,TRBV2,NA,few,CASGVRFSYEQYF,TGTGCCAGCGGGGTCAGGTTCTCCTACGAGCAGTACTTC
18,TRBJ2-1,TRBV15,NA,many,CATSRDRLLDLLLNEQFF,TGTGCCACCAGCAGAGATCGGTTACTAGATCTCCTACTCAATGAGCAGTTCTTC
15,TRBJ1-2,TRBV13,NA,NA,CASSLGRKANYGYTF,TGTGCCAGCAGCTTAGGGAGGAAAGCTAACTATGGCTACACCTTC
16,TRBJ2-1,TRBV6-1,NA,NA,CASSDSGARAYNEQFF,TGTGCCAGCAGTGACTCCGGAGCGCGAGCCTACAATGAGCAGTTCTTC
15,TRBJ2-7,TRBV24-1,TRBD1,NA,CATSDFGSRGLEQYF,TGTGCCACCAGTGATTTCGGATCCAGGGGGCTCGAGCAGTACTTC
16,TRBJ2-1,TRBV27,TRBD1,NA,CASSSAQQGFRGTQFF,TGTGCCAGCAGTTCTGCACAACAGGGGTTCCGTGGAACCCAGTTCTTC
12,TRBJ1-1,TRBV10-3,NA,few,CAVGTVNTEAFF,TGTGCCGTAGGGACGGTCAACACTGAAGCTTTCTTT
13,TRBJ1-5,TRBV20-1,NA,many,CSARDSSNQPQHF,TGCAGTGCTAGGGACAGCTCCAATCAGCCCCAGCATTTT
13,TRBJ2-7,TRBV29-1,NA,NA,CSVEAGARYEQYF,TGCAGCGTTGAGGCAGGGGCACGCTACGAGCAGTACTTC
12,TRBJ2-7,TRBV18,NA,few,CASSPPVGDPYF,TGTGCCAGCTCACCACCGGTAGGGGACCCGTACTTC
14,TRBJ1-5,TRBV28,NA,NA,CASSYPERDQPQHF,TGTGCCAGCAGTTACCCCGAGAGGGATCAGCCCCAGCATTTT